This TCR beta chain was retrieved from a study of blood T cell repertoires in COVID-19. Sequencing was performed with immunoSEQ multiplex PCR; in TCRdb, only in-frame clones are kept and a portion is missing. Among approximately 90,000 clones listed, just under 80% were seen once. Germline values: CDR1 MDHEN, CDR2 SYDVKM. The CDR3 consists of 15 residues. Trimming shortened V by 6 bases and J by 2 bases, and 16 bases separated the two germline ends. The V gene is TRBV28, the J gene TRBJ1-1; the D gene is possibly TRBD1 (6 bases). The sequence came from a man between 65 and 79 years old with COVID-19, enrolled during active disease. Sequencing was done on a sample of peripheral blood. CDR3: CASSISGVPNTEAFF. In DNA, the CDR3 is TGTGCCAGCAGCATCTCAGGGGTCCCCAACACTGAAGCTTTCTTT.